This TCR beta chain stems from a study of OX40 agonist ivuxolimab in advanced cancers. A note on the overall study: The costimulatory receptor OX40 (CD134) was targeted by ivuxolimab, a fully human IgG2 agonistic monoclonal antibody. The point of sequencing TCRbeta in the periphery was to test whether ivuxolimab changed TCR sequence diversity and drove clonal T-cell expansion. Three dose-escalation patients achieved partial responses, one with hepatocellular carcinoma and two with cutaneous melanoma. The paper covers the monotherapy dose-escalation part of the phase I ivuxolimab trial, which included N of about 56 patients. Among the roughly 52 dose-escalation patients, around 19 had hepatocellular carcinoma, 15 melanoma, 9 renal cell carcinoma and 9 head and neck cancer. Intravenous ivuxolimab was administered to patients every 2 weeks at six dose levels: 0.01, 0.1, 0.3, 1.5, 3 and 10 mg/kg. Patients were allowed to have had prior anti-PD-1, anti-PD-L1 or anti-CTLA-4 therapy, and around two fifths of the dose-escalation patients had been treated with checkpoint inhibitors. A male proportion of 75% to 85% and a mean age of around 60 years, ranging from 23 to 79, were recorded for the dose-escalation cohort.

Note on this clone: Its antigen has not been determined. No much larger clonotype is one base removed from it; base qualities were not supplied.

Patients with autoimmune disease history or receiving systemic immunosuppression were excluded from the trial. Peripheral blood for TCR sequencing was drawn from every dose cohort at baseline, at cycle 4 day 1 and at cycle 7 day 1. Samples came from an open-label, multicenter, first-in-human phase I dose-escalation trial of ivuxolimab. Adults with locally advanced or metastatic melanoma, renal cell carcinoma, hepatocellular carcinoma or head and neck squamous cell carcinoma were enrolled in the trial. Before TCR sequencing, CD4+ and CD8+ T cells were separately sorted from peripheral blood. Its CDR3 holds 13 amino acids, cysteine through phenylalanine. Of all the DNA, just the CDR3 is kept, 39 bases in frame from base 1. The V and J ends are trimmed by 1 base and 6 bases, leaving 7 bases between them. Per the germline V gene, SGHRS is the CDR1 and YFSETQ is the CDR2. For sequencing of the TCRbeta CDR3 region, genomic DNA was extracted from the sorted cells. The immunoSEQ Assay was used to sequence the TCRbeta CDR3 regions. TCRdb took this table from immuneACCESS and kept in-frame rearrangements with V and J called. Such tables lack part of the clones; where checked against another copy, unresolved V genes explain under half of the gap, and the rest is unexplained. For this sample the table gives about 62,000 clones, of which about four fifths were detected only once. Together, the top ten hold roughly a tenth of the sample.

The study at large found these results: In the 0.1-3.0 mg/kg groups, partial responders were among the patients with the lowest normalized peripheral clonal expansion, particularly in CD8+ T cells. At doses of 0.1 to 3.0 mg/kg, clonal expansion of both CD4+ and CD8+ T cells in blood was seen between baseline and week 6. After ivuxolimab, more expanded clones were found on average in CD8+ T cells than in CD4+ T cells. Low levels of normalized T-cell clonal expansion were also seen in some patients who did not respond. The antigen specificity of the peripheral T cells that underwent clonal expansion was not determined.

The V and J segments used are TRBV5-1 and TRBJ2-2, with a tentative D gene TRBD1 over 5 matching bases. The sequence came from an adult with an advanced solid tumor such as melanoma, head and neck, liver or kidney cancer. The sample consisted of CD4+ or CD8+ T cells sorted from blood, taken in a trial of the OX40 agonist ivuxolimab. The CDR3 here reads CASSLRQSGELFF. Read as DNA, the sequence is TGCGCCAGCAGCTTGAGACAGTCCGGGGAGCTGTTTTTT.